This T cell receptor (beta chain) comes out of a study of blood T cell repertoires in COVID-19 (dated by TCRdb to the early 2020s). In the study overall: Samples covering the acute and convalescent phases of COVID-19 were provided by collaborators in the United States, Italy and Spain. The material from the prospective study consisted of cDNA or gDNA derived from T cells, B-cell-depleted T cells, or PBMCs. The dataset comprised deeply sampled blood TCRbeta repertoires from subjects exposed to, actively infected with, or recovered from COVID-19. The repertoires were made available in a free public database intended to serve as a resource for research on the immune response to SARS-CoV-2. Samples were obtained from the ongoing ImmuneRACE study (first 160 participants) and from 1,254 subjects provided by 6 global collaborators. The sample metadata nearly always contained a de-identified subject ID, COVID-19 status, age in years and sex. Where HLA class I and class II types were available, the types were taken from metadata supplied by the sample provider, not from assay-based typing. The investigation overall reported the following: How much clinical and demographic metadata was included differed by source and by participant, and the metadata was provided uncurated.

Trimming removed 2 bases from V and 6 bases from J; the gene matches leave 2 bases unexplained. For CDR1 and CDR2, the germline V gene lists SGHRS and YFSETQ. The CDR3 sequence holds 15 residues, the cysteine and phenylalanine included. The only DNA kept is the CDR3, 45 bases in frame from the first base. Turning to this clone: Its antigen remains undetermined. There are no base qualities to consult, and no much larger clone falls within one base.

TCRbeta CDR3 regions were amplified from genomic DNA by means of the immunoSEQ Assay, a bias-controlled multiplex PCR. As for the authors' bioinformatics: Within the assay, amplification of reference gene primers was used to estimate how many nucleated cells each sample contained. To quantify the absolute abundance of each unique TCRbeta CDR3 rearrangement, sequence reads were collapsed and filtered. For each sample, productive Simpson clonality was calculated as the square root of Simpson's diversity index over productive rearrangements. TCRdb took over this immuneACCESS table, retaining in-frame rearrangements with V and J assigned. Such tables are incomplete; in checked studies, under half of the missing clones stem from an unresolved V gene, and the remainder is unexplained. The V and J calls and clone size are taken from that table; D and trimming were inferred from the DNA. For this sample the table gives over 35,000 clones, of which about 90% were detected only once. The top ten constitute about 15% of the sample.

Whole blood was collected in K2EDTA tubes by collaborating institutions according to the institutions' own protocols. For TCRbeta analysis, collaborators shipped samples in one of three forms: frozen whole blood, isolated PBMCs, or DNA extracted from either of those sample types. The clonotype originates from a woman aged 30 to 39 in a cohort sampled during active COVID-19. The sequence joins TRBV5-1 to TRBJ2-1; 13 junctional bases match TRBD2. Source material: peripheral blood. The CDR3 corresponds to CASSLGTSGVNEQFF. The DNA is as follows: TGCGCCAGCAGCTTAGGGACTAGCGGGGTCAATGAGCAGTTCTTC.